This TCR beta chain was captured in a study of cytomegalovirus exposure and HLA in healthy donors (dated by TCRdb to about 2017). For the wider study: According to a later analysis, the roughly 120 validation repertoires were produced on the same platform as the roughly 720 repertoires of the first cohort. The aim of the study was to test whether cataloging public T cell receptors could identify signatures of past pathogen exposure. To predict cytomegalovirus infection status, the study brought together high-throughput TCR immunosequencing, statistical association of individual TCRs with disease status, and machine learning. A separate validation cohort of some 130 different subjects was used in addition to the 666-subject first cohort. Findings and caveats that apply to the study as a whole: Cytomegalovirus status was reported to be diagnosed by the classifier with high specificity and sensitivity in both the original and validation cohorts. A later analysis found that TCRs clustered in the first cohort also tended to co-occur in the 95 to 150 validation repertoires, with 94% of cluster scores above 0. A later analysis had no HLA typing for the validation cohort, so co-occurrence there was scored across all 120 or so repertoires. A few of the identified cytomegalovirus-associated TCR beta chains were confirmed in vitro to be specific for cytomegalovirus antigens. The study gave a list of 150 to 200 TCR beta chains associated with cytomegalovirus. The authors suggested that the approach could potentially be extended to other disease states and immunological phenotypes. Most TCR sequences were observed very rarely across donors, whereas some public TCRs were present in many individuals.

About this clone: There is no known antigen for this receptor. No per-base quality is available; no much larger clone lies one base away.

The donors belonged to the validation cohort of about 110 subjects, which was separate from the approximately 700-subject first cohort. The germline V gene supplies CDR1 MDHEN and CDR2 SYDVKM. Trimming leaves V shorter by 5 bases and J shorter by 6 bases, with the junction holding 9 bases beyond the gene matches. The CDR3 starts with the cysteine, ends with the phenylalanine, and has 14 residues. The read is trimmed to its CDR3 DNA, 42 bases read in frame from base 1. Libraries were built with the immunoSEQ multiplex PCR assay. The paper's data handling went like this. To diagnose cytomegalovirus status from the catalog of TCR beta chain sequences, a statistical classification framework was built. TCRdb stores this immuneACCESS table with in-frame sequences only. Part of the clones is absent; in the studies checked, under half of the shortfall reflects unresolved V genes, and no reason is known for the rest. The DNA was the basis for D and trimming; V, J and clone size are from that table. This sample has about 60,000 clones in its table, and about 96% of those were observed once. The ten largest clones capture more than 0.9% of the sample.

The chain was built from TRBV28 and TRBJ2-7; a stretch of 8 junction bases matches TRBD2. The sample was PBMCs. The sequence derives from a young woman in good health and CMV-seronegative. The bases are TGTGCCAGCAGTCCCGGGACACGGGAGGGCGAGCAGTACTTC. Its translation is CASSPGTREGEQYF.